These T cell receptor beta chains were read from a single sample in a study of OX40 agonist ivuxolimab in advanced cancers. The repertoire was sequenced with immunoSEQ multiplex PCR; TCRdb's copy has only in-frame clones and lacks some. Here the sample spans about 76,000 clones, about 89% being singletons. Material: CD4+ or CD8+ T cells sorted from blood, obtained in a trial of the OX40 agonist ivuxolimab. Every receptor here comes from an adult with an advanced solid tumor such as melanoma, head and neck, liver or kidney cancer. Each CDR3 is given with its conserved first and last residue. The order of the fields is J gene, clone size, CDR3 length, D gene, V gene, CDR3 protein, CDR3 DNA. D genes are given only for firm matches. Size values are once, few and many counts, or a class for expanded clones, and some rows have none.

j_call: TRBJ1-1
clone_size: NA
cdr3_length: 14
d_call: TRBD1
v_call: TRBV19
cdr3_aa: CASRQDRPNTEAFF
cdr3_nt: TGTGCCAGTAGGCAGGACAGGCCGAACACTGAAGCTTTCTTT

j_call: TRBJ2-7
clone_size: once
cdr3_length: 15
d_call: TRBD2
v_call: TRBV4-2
cdr3_aa: CASSQSSGSGYEQYF
cdr3_nt: TGTGCCAGCAGCCAAAGTAGCGGGAGTGGTTACGAGCAGTACTTC

j_call: TRBJ2-1
clone_size: NA
cdr3_length: 11
d_call: NA
v_call: TRBV4-2
cdr3_aa: CASSKTNEQFF
cdr3_nt: TGTGCCAGCAGCAAGACCAATGAGCAGTTCTTC

j_call: TRBJ1-1
clone_size: NA
cdr3_length: 12
d_call: NA
v_call: TRBV7-9
cdr3_aa: CASSGGNTEAFF
cdr3_nt: TGTGCCAGCAGTGGGGGGAACACTGAAGCTTTCTTT

j_call: TRBJ2-7
clone_size: NA
cdr3_length: 12
d_call: NA
v_call: TRBV5-1
cdr3_aa: CASSQDREGKYF
cdr3_nt: TGCGCCAGCAGCCAGGACAGGGAGGGAAAGTACTTC

j_call: TRBJ2-5
clone_size: NA
cdr3_length: 15
d_call: TRBD2
v_call: TRBV7-3
cdr3_aa: CASSLEGTSVETQYF
cdr3_nt: TGTGCCAGCAGCTTAGAAGGGACTAGCGTAGAGACCCAGTACTTC

j_call: TRBJ2-7
clone_size: NA
cdr3_length: 15
d_call: TRBD1
v_call: TRBV6-6
cdr3_aa: CASSYLGQGSFEQYF
cdr3_nt: TGTGCCAGCAGTTACTTAGGACAGGGGTCTTTCGAGCAGTACTTC

j_call: TRBJ2-1
clone_size: NA
cdr3_length: 19
d_call: TRBD2
v_call: TRBV11-3
cdr3_aa: CASSLEGTSGASSYNEQFF
cdr3_nt: TGTGCCAGCAGCTTAGAGGGGACTAGCGGGGCTAGCTCCTACAATGAGCAGTTCTTC

j_call: TRBJ2-7
clone_size: NA
cdr3_length: 15
d_call: NA
v_call: TRBV11-3
cdr3_aa: CASSFGTAVTYEQYF
cdr3_nt: TGTGCCAGCAGCTTCGGCACAGCCGTCACCTACGAGCAGTACTTC

j_call: TRBJ1-2
clone_size: NA
cdr3_length: 16
d_call: NA
v_call: TRBV5-4
cdr3_aa: CASSSSLDSTNYGYTF
cdr3_nt: TGTGCCAGCAGCTCTTCGCTGGACAGTACCAACTATGGCTACACCTTC

j_call: TRBJ2-7
clone_size: NA
cdr3_length: 13
d_call: NA
v_call: TRBV28
cdr3_aa: CASTPAHLYEQYF
cdr3_nt: TGTGCCAGCACCCCCGCGCACCTCTACGAGCAGTACTTC

j_call: TRBJ1-1
clone_size: NA
cdr3_length: 13
d_call: NA
v_call: TRBV5-4
cdr3_aa: CASSLPENTEAFF
cdr3_nt: TGTGCCAGCAGCTTGCCAGAAAACACTGAAGCTTTCTTT

j_call: TRBJ2-1
clone_size: once
cdr3_length: 18
d_call: TRBD1
v_call: TRBV23-1
cdr3_aa: CASSQSGTGVSSYNEQFF
cdr3_nt: TGCGCCAGCAGTCAATCCGGGACAGGGGTTAGCTCCTACAATGAGCAGTTCTTC

j_call: TRBJ2-1
clone_size: NA
cdr3_length: 13
d_call: NA
v_call: TRBV6-4
cdr3_aa: CASSESFQREQFF
cdr3_nt: TGTGCCAGCAGTGAAAGTTTCCAGCGAGAGCAGTTCTTC

j_call: TRBJ1-2
clone_size: NA
cdr3_length: 16
d_call: TRBD1
v_call: TRBV7-6
cdr3_aa: CASSSRQGGSYYGYTF
cdr3_nt: TGTGCCAGCAGCTCAAGGCAGGGGGGAAGTTACTATGGCTACACCTTC

j_call: TRBJ2-7
clone_size: NA
cdr3_length: 14
d_call: TRBD2
v_call: TRBV4-2
cdr3_aa: CASSQEAGVYEQYF
cdr3_nt: TGTGCCAGCAGCCAAGAAGCGGGAGTCTACGAGCAGTACTTC

j_call: TRBJ2-7
clone_size: NA
cdr3_length: 14
d_call: NA
v_call: TRBV6-6
cdr3_aa: CASLRDSTPYEQYF
cdr3_nt: TGTGCCAGCCTACGGGACTCAACCCCCTACGAGCAGTACTTC

j_call: TRBJ1-2
clone_size: once
cdr3_length: 13
d_call: NA
v_call: TRBV6-5
cdr3_aa: CASSYRDNYGYTF
cdr3_nt: TGTGCCAGCAGTTACCGGGATAACTATGGCTACACCTTC

j_call: TRBJ2-7
clone_size: NA
cdr3_length: 18
d_call: TRBD2
v_call: TRBV28
cdr3_aa: CASDLPGTSGRLTYEQYF
cdr3_nt: TGTGCCAGCGACTTGCCCGGGACTAGCGGGAGATTAACCTACGAGCAGTACTTC

j_call: TRBJ1-1
clone_size: NA
cdr3_length: 14
d_call: NA
v_call: TRBV5-1
cdr3_aa: CASRPGEGYTEAFF
cdr3_nt: TGCGCCAGCAGACCAGGGGAGGGGTACACTGAAGCTTTCTTT

j_call: TRBJ1-1
clone_size: once
cdr3_length: 16
d_call: TRBD1
v_call: TRBV7-9
cdr3_aa: CASSPPGQGMNTEAFF
cdr3_nt: TGTGCCAGCAGCCCTCCCGGACAGGGGATGAACACTGAAGCTTTCTTT

j_call: TRBJ1-2
clone_size: few
cdr3_length: 15
d_call: NA
v_call: TRBV7-3
cdr3_aa: CASSSLTWGHYGYTF
cdr3_nt: TGTGCCAGCAGCTCCCTCACCTGGGGGCATTATGGCTACACCTTC

j_call: TRBJ2-7
clone_size: NA
cdr3_length: 16
d_call: TRBD2
v_call: TRBV5-1
cdr3_aa: CASSLGPASGNYEQYF
cdr3_nt: TGCGCCAGCAGCTTGGGACCGGCTAGCGGGAACTACGAGCAGTACTTC

j_call: TRBJ1-1
clone_size: NA
cdr3_length: 15
d_call: NA
v_call: TRBV10-1
cdr3_aa: CASSEPGTPNTEAFF
cdr3_nt: TGCGCCAGCAGTGAACCCGGGACGCCGAACACTGAAGCTTTCTTT

j_call: TRBJ2-7
clone_size: few
cdr3_length: 15
d_call: NA
v_call: TRBV6-1
cdr3_aa: CASRGWDGYSYEQYF
cdr3_nt: TGTGCCAGCAGGGGATGGGACGGCTACTCCTACGAGCAGTACTTC

j_call: TRBJ1-5
clone_size: few
cdr3_length: 14
d_call: NA
v_call: TRBV4-2
cdr3_aa: CASSQGGLGQPQHF
cdr3_nt: TGTGCCAGCAGCCAAGGGGGGCTGGGACAGCCCCAGCATTTT

j_call: TRBJ2-5
clone_size: NA
cdr3_length: 15
d_call: NA
v_call: TRBV6-1
cdr3_aa: CASSEGGGGAETQYF
cdr3_nt: TGTGCCAGCAGTGAGGGGGGAGGGGGCGCGGAGACCCAGTACTTC

j_call: TRBJ2-3
clone_size: NA
cdr3_length: 14
d_call: NA
v_call: TRBV6-5
cdr3_aa: CASSYNGNTDTQYF
cdr3_nt: TGTGCCAGCAGTTACAATGGGAACACAGATACGCAGTATTTT

j_call: TRBJ1-5
clone_size: few
cdr3_length: 16
d_call: NA
v_call: TRBV5-1
cdr3_aa: CASSLGGDPSNQPQHF
cdr3_nt: TGCGCCAGCAGCTTAGGTGGGGACCCGAGCAATCAGCCCCAGCATTTT

j_call: TRBJ1-1
clone_size: NA
cdr3_length: 15
d_call: NA
v_call: TRBV5-1
cdr3_aa: CASRSTGRGDTEAFF
cdr3_nt: TGCGCCAGCAGGTCAACAGGGAGAGGGGACACTGAAGCTTTCTTT

j_call: TRBJ1-2
clone_size: once
cdr3_length: 11
d_call: NA
v_call: TRBV29-1
cdr3_aa: CSVDEGDGYTF
cdr3_nt: TGCAGCGTTGATGAGGGAGATGGCTACACCTTC

j_call: TRBJ1-1
clone_size: NA
cdr3_length: 14
d_call: TRBD1
v_call: TRBV30
cdr3_aa: CAWVTGTGATEAFF
cdr3_nt: TGTGCCTGGGTCACCGGGACAGGGGCCACTGAAGCTTTCTTT

j_call: TRBJ2-3
clone_size: NA
cdr3_length: 15
d_call: TRBD2
v_call: TRBV11-3
cdr3_aa: CASSLDAGGWDTQYF
cdr3_nt: TGTGCCAGCAGCTTAGATGCGGGGGGCTGGGATACGCAGTATTTT

j_call: TRBJ1-4
clone_size: NA
cdr3_length: 17
d_call: TRBD1
v_call: TRBV9
cdr3_aa: CASSSDREGLGGEKLFF
cdr3_nt: TGTGCCAGCAGCTCCGACAGGGAGGGGCTTGGCGGTGAAAAACTGTTTTTT

j_call: TRBJ1-1
clone_size: NA
cdr3_length: 13
d_call: TRBD1
v_call: TRBV6-1
cdr3_aa: CASSWTGQTEAFF
cdr3_nt: TGTGCCAGCAGTTGGACAGGGCAGACTGAAGCTTTCTTT

j_call: TRBJ2-2
clone_size: NA
cdr3_length: 15
d_call: TRBD1
v_call: TRBV6-1
cdr3_aa: CATDRGTVGTGELFF
cdr3_nt: TGTGCCACCGACAGGGGGACCGTGGGCACCGGGGAGCTGTTTTTT

j_call: TRBJ2-7
clone_size: NA
cdr3_length: 17
d_call: TRBD2
v_call: TRBV4-1
cdr3_aa: CASSQTPGLAGRYEQYF
cdr3_nt: TGCGCCAGCAGCCAAACCCCGGGACTAGCGGGCCGTTACGAGCAGTACTTC

j_call: TRBJ1-4
clone_size: NA
cdr3_length: 13
d_call: NA
v_call: TRBV30
cdr3_aa: CAWSGGEGEKLFF
cdr3_nt: TGTGCCTGGAGTGGGGGGGAGGGTGAAAAACTGTTTTTT

j_call: TRBJ2-7
clone_size: NA
cdr3_length: 13
d_call: NA
v_call: TRBV11-2
cdr3_aa: CASSSSTGGEQYF
cdr3_nt: TGTGCCAGCAGCTCCTCTACTGGTGGGGAGCAGTACTTC

j_call: TRBJ1-3
clone_size: NA
cdr3_length: 16
d_call: TRBD1
v_call: TRBV28
cdr3_aa: CASRQGGANSGNTIYF
cdr3_nt: TGTGCCAGCAGACAGGGGGGTGCGAACTCTGGAAACACCATATATTTT

j_call: TRBJ2-7
clone_size: NA
cdr3_length: 15
d_call: TRBD1
v_call: TRBV11-2
cdr3_aa: CASSLTTGIGYEQYF
cdr3_nt: TGTGCCAGCAGCTTAACGACAGGGATAGGCTACGAGCAGTACTTC

j_call: TRBJ1-3
clone_size: NA
cdr3_length: 19
d_call: NA
v_call: TRBV18
cdr3_aa: CASSPVLGSKAASGNTIYF
cdr3_nt: TGTGCCAGCTCACCCGTACTCGGATCCAAAGCCGCCTCTGGAAACACCATATATTTT

j_call: TRBJ1-1
clone_size: NA
cdr3_length: 14
d_call: NA
v_call: TRBV30
cdr3_aa: CAWSGDTVGTEAFF
cdr3_nt: TGTGCCTGGAGCGGAGACACGGTCGGGACTGAAGCTTTCTTT

j_call: TRBJ1-2
clone_size: NA
cdr3_length: 13
d_call: NA
v_call: TRBV28
cdr3_aa: CASSLAGSYGYTF
cdr3_nt: TGTGCCAGCAGTTTAGCGGGGAGCTATGGCTACACCTTC

j_call: TRBJ2-7
clone_size: NA
cdr3_length: 14
d_call: NA
v_call: TRBV16
cdr3_aa: CASSHTPWAYEQYF
cdr3_nt: TGTGCCAGCAGCCATACCCCTTGGGCCTACGAGCAGTACTTC

j_call: TRBJ1-2
clone_size: NA
cdr3_length: 13
d_call: NA
v_call: TRBV7-9
cdr3_aa: CASSLDSRNGYTF
cdr3_nt: TGTGCCAGCAGCTTAGATAGTAGGAATGGCTACACCTTC

j_call: TRBJ2-7
clone_size: NA
cdr3_length: 13
d_call: NA
v_call: TRBV19
cdr3_aa: CASSYSPSYEQYF
cdr3_nt: TGTGCCAGTAGTTACAGTCCCTCCTACGAGCAGTACTTC

j_call: TRBJ1-1
clone_size: NA
cdr3_length: 15
d_call: TRBD1
v_call: TRBV27
cdr3_aa: CASSYQQGRATEAFF
cdr3_nt: TGTGCCAGCAGTTACCAACAGGGGAGGGCCACTGAAGCTTTCTTT

j_call: TRBJ2-5
clone_size: medium-sized
cdr3_length: 15
d_call: TRBD2
v_call: TRBV6-1
cdr3_aa: CASILEASGGATQYF
cdr3_nt: TGTGCCAGCATCCTGGAGGCTAGCGGGGGCGCGACCCAGTACTTC

j_call: TRBJ2-3
clone_size: NA
cdr3_length: 14
d_call: TRBD1
v_call: TRBV30
cdr3_aa: CAWNKGQGTDTQYF
cdr3_nt: TGTGCCTGGAATAAGGGACAGGGTACAGATACGCAGTATTTT

j_call: TRBJ2-3
clone_size: NA
cdr3_length: 20
d_call: NA
v_call: TRBV2
cdr3_aa: CASSEAGGAESPRIADTQYF
cdr3_nt: TGTGCCAGCAGTGAAGCGGGTGGAGCTGAGTCCCCAAGGATCGCAGATACGCAGTATTTT

j_call: TRBJ2-2
clone_size: NA
cdr3_length: 16
d_call: NA
v_call: TRBV9
cdr3_aa: CASSVGRTSNTGELFF
cdr3_nt: TGTGCCAGCAGCGTAGGGCGTACTTCGAACACCGGGGAGCTGTTTTTT